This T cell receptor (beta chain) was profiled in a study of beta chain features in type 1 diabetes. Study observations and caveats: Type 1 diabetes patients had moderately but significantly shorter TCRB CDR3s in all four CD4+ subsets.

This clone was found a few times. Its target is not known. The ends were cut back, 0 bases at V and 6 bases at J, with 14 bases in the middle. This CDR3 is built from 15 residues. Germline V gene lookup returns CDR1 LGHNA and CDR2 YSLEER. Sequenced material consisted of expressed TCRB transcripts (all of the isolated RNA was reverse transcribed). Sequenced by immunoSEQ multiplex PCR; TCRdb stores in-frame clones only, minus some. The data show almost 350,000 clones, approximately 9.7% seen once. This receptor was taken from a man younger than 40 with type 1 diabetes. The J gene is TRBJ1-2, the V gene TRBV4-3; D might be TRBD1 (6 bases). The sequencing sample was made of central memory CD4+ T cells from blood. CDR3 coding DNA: TGCGCCAGCAGCCAAGATCAGGGGATTTGGAATGGCTACACCTTC. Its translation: CASSQDQGIWNGYTF.